This T cell receptor (beta chain) was observed in a study of blood T cell repertoires in COVID-19. In the study overall: Acute and convalescent COVID-19 specimens originated in the United States, Italy and Spain. The analysed material was cDNA or gDNA that came from T cells, B-cell-depleted T cells, or PBMCs.

The ends lost 3 bases at V and 8 bases at J; junction bases unmatched: 12. Germline V lookup: CDR1 DFQATT, CDR2 SNEGSKA (reference sequence). The CDR3 consists of 15 residues. In the original analysis: Estimation of nucleated cell counts relied on the amplification of reference gene primers. TCRdb keeps only in-frame clones here, not all; method: immunoSEQ multiplex PCR. That table gives V, J and clone size, and the DNA gave D and trimming. The repertoire has approximately 200,000 clones, 88% of them found once; the top ten carry around 1.6%. This clonotype was sampled from a man between 65 and 85 years old with acute or convalescent COVID-19. The specimen sequenced was peripheral blood. V usage is TRBV20-1 and J usage is TRBJ1-3; 8 positions agree with TRBD1. CDR3 region: CSASRSAGGRDTIYF. In DNA form, the CDR3 reads TGCAGTGCTAGTCGGTCGGCAGGGGGCCGGGACACCATATATTTT.